The 13 T cell receptor beta chains below all came from one sample that was sequenced in a study of T cells in tuberculosis. TCRdb's copy holds only in-frame clones and misses some; the assay was immunoSEQ multiplex PCR. The sample holds 85,000 to 100,000 clones, approximately 90% seen once. Cells were sorted from thawed PBMC rested overnight and stained with GMM-loaded CD1B tetramer, viability dye and anti-CD3. C32 glucose monomycolate from Rhodococcus equi was loaded onto the CD1B tetramers. Material for sequencing was CD1b-GMM tetramer-negative cells sorted from PBMCs. Receptor source: an adult woman with latent tuberculosis.

The CDR3 protein is CAISDNRAEAFF. CDR3 sequence (DNA): TGTGCCATCAGTGACAACAGGGCTGAAGCTTTCTTT. The genes are TRBV10-3 and TRBJ1-1; maybe TRBD1 (6 bases). The germline V gene has CDR1 ENHRY and CDR2 SYGVKD. The CDR3 length is 12 residues. Trimming removed 3 bases at V and 6 bases at J, with 8 bases between.

The rearrangement joins TRBV6-6 to TRBJ2-1, with D hard to call. V was clipped by 5 bases and J by 4 bases, with 15 bases between them. Germline V lookup: CDR1 MNHNY, CDR2 SVGAGI (reference sequence). This CDR3 has 15 amino acids. CDR3: CASSDTLIQYNEQFF. The CDR3 nucleotides read TGTGCCAGCAGTGACACCCTGATCCAGTACAATGAGCAGTTCTTC.

Remarks on this clone: Its ends do not fully match the called genes, so a read error is possible. This sequence joins TRBV27 and TRBJ2-3, with D possibly matching TRBD1 (5 bases). Germline lookup yields CDR1 MNHEY and CDR2 SMNVEV (reference sequence). The CDR3 loop spans 14 amino acids. DNA of the CDR3: TGTGCCAGCAGTTTAACAGGCCCCACAAATACGCAGTATTTT. Protein sequence: CASSLTGPTNTQYF.

The genes are TRBV7-2 and TRBJ2-5; TRBD2 matches at 14 bases. Per germline, CDR1 SGHTA and CDR2 FQGNSA. This CDR3 has 17 amino acids. Unmatched junction bases numbered 1, after V lost 1 base and J lost 0 bases. The CDR3 DNA is TGTGCCAGCAGCTTAGGGACTAGCGGGGGGTACCAAGAGACCCAGTACTTC. Its translation is CASSLGTSGGYQETQYF.

The V gene is TRBV5-4, the J gene TRBJ2-1, with TRBD2 identical over 7 bases. Losses at the gene ends were 3 bases for V and 5 bases for J; bases not matched to a gene: 11. Germline V CDR1 and CDR2: SGHNT, YYREEE (reference sequence). The CDR3 consists of 16 residues. The CDR3 DNA reads TGTGCCAGCAGCTCCCTTCGGGACTACCAAAACAATGAGCAGTTCTTC. The encoded protein is CASSSLRDYQNNEQFF.

The chain carries TRBV27 and TRBJ1-6; TRBD1 matches at 9 bases. In germline, CDR1 is MNHEY, CDR2 SMNVEV (reference sequence). CDR3 length: 17 amino acids. Trimming removed 6 bases from V and 7 bases from J; junction bases left unmatched: 13. For the CDR3, the DNA is TGTGCCAGCAGCTCAGCCCCCGGGACAGGGCGAAATTCACCCCTCCACTTT. As protein: CASSSAPGTGRNSPLHF.

This sequence joins TRBV29-1 and TRBJ1-5, with D tentatively TRBD1 (5 bases). CDR1 is SQVTM, CDR2 ANQGSEA, per germline. V was pared by 3 bases and J by 3 bases, with 9 bases between. The CDR3 length is 13 residues. CDR3 amino acids: CSVEAGPNQPQHF. The CDR3 nucleotides are TGCAGCGTTGAGGCAGGGCCCAATCAGCCCCAGCATTTT.

This clone has only one observation. This chain links TRBV23-1 with TRBJ2-7; the match to TRBD1 covers 10 bases. TRBV23-1 is noted as an ORF with a role that remains uncertain. This CDR3 comprises 14 residues. Trimming at V came to 3 bases and at J to 11 bases, leaving 10 bases not matched to a gene. CDR3 loop: CASSQPRQGAREYV. DNA for the CDR3: TGCGCCAGCAGTCAGCCCAGACAGGGGGCGAGAGAGTACGTC.

The CDR3 sequence is CASSLEAGVGETQYF. The CDR3 nucleotides are TGTGCCAGCAGCTTGGAGGCGGGGGTAGGGGAGACCCAGTACTTC. The chain recombines TRBV5-4 with TRBJ2-5; TRBD2 agrees at 7 bases. CDR3 length: 15 amino acids. V shed 0 bases, J shed 5 bases, and the junction held 7 bases outside the gene matches. The germline V gene has CDR1 SGHNT and CDR2 YYREEE (reference sequence).

This chain links TRBV2 with TRBJ2-1; tentative D call: TRBD2 (5 bases). The CDR3 runs to 12 residues. V was trimmed by 11 bases and J by 7 bases, leaving 15 bases between them. Germline lookup yields CDR1 SNHLY and CDR2 FYNNEI. CDR3 loop: CADRDRGNEQFF. CDR3 DNA sequence: TGTGCCGACCGAGACCGAGGGAATGAGCAGTTCTTC.

The chain uses TRBV6-5 and TRBJ2-1, with 13 bases identical to TRBD2. Per germline, CDR1 MNHEY and CDR2 SVGAGI. This CDR3 is built from 15 residues. V lost 5 bases and J lost 7; bases outside the gene matches: 5. DNA of the CDR3: TGTGCCAGCAGTGGACTAGCGGGGGCTGGGAATGAGCAGTTCTTC. This codes for CASSGLAGAGNEQFF.

The gene calls are TRBV29-1 and TRBJ1-2; D is undetermined. The CDR3 totals 13 residues. The V gene's germline CDR1 is SQVTM and CDR2 ANQGSEA. Trimming cost V 2 bases and J 2 bases, with 9 bases left between them. CDR3 nucleotide sequence: TGCAGCGTTGAACACACCTCAAACTATGGCTACACCTTC. Amino acid sequence: CSVEHTSNYGYTF.

A few counts support this clone. The chain combines TRBV28 with TRBJ1-6, with D possibly being TRBD1 (5 bases). V gave up 6 bases and J gave up 5 bases, with 20 bases separating them. This CDR3 is built from 17 residues. The germline gives CDR1 MDHEN, CDR2 SYDVKM. In DNA form, the CDR3 reads TGTGCCAGCAGCCCTCCGCAGGGTGGAACCCATAATTCACCCCTCCACTTT. It translates to CASSPPQGGTHNSPLHF.